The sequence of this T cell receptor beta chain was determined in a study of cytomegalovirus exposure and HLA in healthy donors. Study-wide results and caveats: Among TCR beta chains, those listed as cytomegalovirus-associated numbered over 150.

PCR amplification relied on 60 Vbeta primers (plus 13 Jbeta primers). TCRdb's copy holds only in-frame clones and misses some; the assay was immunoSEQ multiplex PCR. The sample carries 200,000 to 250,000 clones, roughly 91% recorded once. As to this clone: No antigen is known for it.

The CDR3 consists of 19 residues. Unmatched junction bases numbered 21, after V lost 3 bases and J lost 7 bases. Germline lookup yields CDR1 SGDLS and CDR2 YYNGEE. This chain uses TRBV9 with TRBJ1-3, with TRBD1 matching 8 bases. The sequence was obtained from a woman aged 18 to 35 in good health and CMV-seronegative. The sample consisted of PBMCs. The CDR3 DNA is TGTGCCAGCAGCGCGAGACAGGGGAGCTACATCGACCCGGGGAACACCATATATTTT. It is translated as CASSARQGSYIDPGNTIYF.